Listed below are T cell receptor beta chains from one sample, sequenced in a study of blood T cell repertoires in COVID-19. Assay used: immunoSEQ multiplex PCR; TCRdb lists only in-frame clones, some missing. The repertoire holds some 300,000 clones, with 90% as singletons. Sample: peripheral blood. These TCRs come from a woman in her 40s with COVID-19, enrolled during active disease. The CDR3 runs from the conserved cysteine through the conserved F or W. The order of the fields is J gene, D gene, clone size, V gene, CDR3 protein, CDR3 DNA. The D gene is left open where the match is weak. Where a row states a size, it is once, few, many or the class of an expanded clone; other rows omit it.

TRBJ2-2,NA,NA,TRBV12-3/TRBV12-4,CASSLYGELFF,TGTGCCAGCAGTTTGTACGGGGAGCTGTTTTTT
TRBJ1-1,NA,NA,TRBV4-2,CASSQELRPKNTEAFF,TGTGCCAGCAGCCAAGAGCTGCGGCCGAAGAACACTGAAGCTTTCTTT
TRBJ1-3,NA,NA,TRBV7-2,CASSFSPPSFGNTIYF,TGTGCCAGCAGCTTTTCCCCCCCCTCTTTCGGAAACACCATATATTTT
TRBJ1-1,NA,NA,TRBV19,CASSPPRTEAFF,TGTGCCAGTTCCCCCCCGAGGACTGAAGCTTTCTTT
TRBJ2-7,NA,NA,TRBV9,CASSVEWSPYEQYF,TGTGCCAGCAGCGTAGAGTGGAGCCCCTACGAGCAGTACTTC
TRBJ2-7,NA,NA,TRBV5-4,CASSLPTIRGEQYF,TGTGCCAGCAGCCTACCGACTATCAGGGGAGAGCAGTACTTC
TRBJ1-3,NA,once,TRBV11-1,CASSSGWTDGNTIYF,TGTGCCAGCAGCTCAGGATGGACAGACGGAAACACCATATATTTT
TRBJ2-1,TRBD2,NA,TRBV18,CASSPREEGYNEQFF,TGTGCCAGCTCACCCCGGGAGGAGGGCTACAATGAGCAGTTCTTC
TRBJ1-1,NA,NA,TRBV7-8,CASSFGPNTEAFF,TGTGCCAGCAGCTTTGGGCCAAACACTGAAGCTTTCTTT
TRBJ2-1,NA,NA,TRBV7-8,CASSLAGDGNEQFF,TGTGCCAGCAGCTTAGCGGGAGATGGCAATGAGCAGTTCTTC
TRBJ2-2,TRBD1,NA,TRBV5-6,CASSFGQGLDGELFF,TGTGCCAGCAGCTTCGGACAGGGGTTGGACGGGGAGCTGTTTTTT
TRBJ1-5,NA,NA,TRBV6-6,CASGRRNQPQHF,TGTGCCAGCGGCAGGCGCAATCAGCCCCAGCATTTT
TRBJ1-2,NA,NA,TRBV20-1,CSASILRQSSFGYGYTF,TGCAGTGCTAGTATCCTACGACAAAGCAGTTTTGGCTATGGCTACACCTTC
TRBJ1-2,NA,NA,TRBV7-3,CASSSSRGQPYGYTF,TGTGCCAGCAGCTCCTCACGTGGACAGCCCTATGGCTACACCTTC
TRBJ1-1,NA,NA,TRBV3-1/TRBV3-2,CASSQDGSVGATEAFF,TGTGCCAGCAGCCAAGATGGTAGCGTGGGGGCCACTGAAGCTTTCTTT
TRBJ1-2,TRBD1,NA,TRBV19,CASSILDRNYGYTF,TGTGCCAGTAGTATACTGGACAGGAACTATGGCTACACCTTC
TRBJ1-4,TRBD1,NA,TRBV28,CASSPTGRLNEKLFF,TGTGCCAGCAGTCCGACAGGGCGCCTTAATGAAAAACTGTTTTTT
TRBJ1-2,NA,NA,TRBV3-1/TRBV3-2,CASSQRGLYGYTF,TGTGCCAGCAGCCAGCGGGGCCTCTATGGCTACACCTTC
TRBJ2-1,TRBD2,once,TRBV19,CASSRLAGGNNEQFF,TGTGCCAGTAGCCGACTAGCGGGGGGGAACAATGAGCAGTTCTTC
TRBJ1-1,TRBD1,NA,TRBV5-5,CASSLSGQMNTEAFF,TGTGCCAGCAGCTTATCGGGACAGATGAACACTGAAGCTTTCTTT
TRBJ2-1,TRBD2,NA,TRBV4-2,CASSRRTSGGALDNEQFF,TGTGCCAGCAGCCGTAGGACTAGCGGGGGGGCCCTGGACAATGAGCAGTTCTTC
TRBJ2-3,NA,NA,TRBV27,CASSLQRGYTDTQYF,TGTGCCAGCAGTTTACAACGGGGGTACACAGATACGCAGTATTTT
TRBJ1-1,TRBD1,NA,TRBV6-2/TRBV6-3,CASSYSGLQDRGSTEAFF,TGTGCCAGCAGTTATTCGGGCCTACAGGACAGGGGATCCACTGAAGCTTTCTTT
TRBJ1-2,TRBD1,once,TRBV28,CASMEGTGPLFYGYTF,TGTGCCAGCATGGAGGGGACAGGGCCCCTTTTCTATGGCTACACCTTC
TRBJ2-7,TRBD2,NA,TRBV9,CASSVEAGSHEQYF,TGTGCCAGCAGCGTAGAAGCGGGATCCCACGAGCAGTACTTC
TRBJ1-4,TRBD1,NA,TRBV9,CASSPGQTITNEKLFF,TGTGCCAGCAGCCCGGGACAGACCATAACTAATGAAAAACTGTTTTTT
TRBJ1-1,TRBD1,few,TRBV19,CASRATGQGARVNTEAFF,TGTGCCAGTAGAGCTACGGGACAGGGGGCGAGGGTGAACACTGAAGCTTTCTTT
TRBJ1-2,NA,once,TRBV18,CASSPNLGGEGYTF,TGTGCCAGCTCACCAAATTTGGGGGGAGAGGGCTACACCTTC
TRBJ1-3,TRBD1,NA,TRBV6-6,CASSLGQVRSGNTIYF,TGTGCCAGCAGTTTAGGACAGGTCCGCTCTGGAAACACCATATATTTT
TRBJ1-1,NA,NA,TRBV6-5,CASSYSTREAFF,TGTGCCAGCAGTTACTCGACCAGGGAAGCTTTCTTT
TRBJ1-2,TRBD1,NA,TRBV27,CASSLSAGQFFYGYTF,TGTGCCAGCAGTTTATCCGCGGGACAGTTCTTCTATGGCTACACCTTC
TRBJ1-1,NA,NA,TRBV7-6,CASSLGGGAKLNTEAFF,TGTGCCAGCAGCTTAGGCGGGGGGGCCAAACTGAACACTGAAGCTTTCTTT
TRBJ2-3,NA,NA,TRBV5-7,CASSPARLTDTQYF,TGTGCCAGCAGCCCCGCTAGGCTCACAGATACGCAGTATTTT
TRBJ1-1,NA,NA,TRBV12-3/TRBV12-4,CASSLRENTEAFF,TGTGCCAGCAGTTTGAGGGAGAACACTGAAGCTTTCTTT
TRBJ1-2,TRBD1,NA,TRBV3-1/TRBV3-2,CASSLGQGDGYTF,TGTGCCAGCAGCCTGGGACAGGGGGATGGCTACACCTTC
TRBJ1-2,TRBD1,NA,TRBV28,CASSLVGGFYYGYTF,TGTGCCAGCAGTTTAGTAGGGGGCTTCTACTATGGCTACACCTTC
TRBJ2-3,NA,NA,TRBV19,CASSILGDTQYF,TGTGCCAGTAGTATTCTCGGGGATACGCAGTATTTT
TRBJ2-3,TRBD2,medium-sized,TRBV6-4,CASSQLAGSTDTQYF,TGTGCCAGCAGTCAACTAGCGGGGAGTACAGATACGCAGTATTTT
TRBJ2-3,NA,NA,TRBV5-6,CASSLRGLAFTDTQYF,TGTGCCAGCAGCTTAAGGGGCCTGGCCTTCACAGATACGCAGTATTTT
TRBJ1-2,NA,few,TRBV5-4,CASSLDRGGYTF,TGTGCCAGCAGCTTGGATAGGGGAGGCTACACCTTC
TRBJ2-5,TRBD1,NA,TRBV6-5,CASSNTLTGLETQYF,TGTGCCAGCAGCAACACTTTGACAGGGTTAGAGACCCAGTACTTC
TRBJ2-4,TRBD1,once,TRBV13,CASSLVRGSQYF,TGTGCCAGCAGCTTGGTCAGGGGGTCTCAGTACTTC
TRBJ2-1,NA,NA,TRBV27,CASSFALLRGGKRNNEQFF,TGTGCCAGCAGTTTCGCCCTCTTGAGGGGGGGGAAGCGAAACAATGAGCAGTTCTTC
TRBJ2-3,TRBD2,NA,TRBV18,CASSLAGGPDTQYF,TGTGCCAGCTCTCTAGCGGGGGGTCCAGATACGCAGTATTTT
TRBJ2-7,NA,once,TRBV5-4,CASSWDLPGEQYF,TGTGCCAGCAGCTGGGACTTGCCCGGCGAGCAGTACTTC
TRBJ1-1,NA,NA,TRBV10-3,CAISESGLENTEAFF,TGTGCCATCAGTGAGTCGGGACTGGAGAACACTGAAGCTTTCTTT
TRBJ1-5,NA,few,TRBV4-1,CASGTSYQPQHF,TGCGCCAGCGGGACTTCCTATCAGCCCCAGCATTTT
TRBJ1-2,TRBD1,NA,TRBV2,CASSRDRGDGYGYTF,TGTGCCAGCAGTAGGGACAGGGGGGACGGCTATGGCTACACCTTC
TRBJ2-7,TRBD2,NA,TRBV19,CASSERSSGSYEQYF,TGTGCCAGTAGTGAACGTTCTAGCGGGAGTTACGAGCAGTACTTC
TRBJ1-4,NA,NA,TRBV6-2/TRBV6-3,CASSSPPLGGGEKLFF,TGTGCCAGCAGTTCTCCACCTTTGGGGGGTGGCGAAAAACTGTTTTTT
TRBJ2-7,TRBD1,NA,TRBV28,CASSLGRGTPYEQYF,TGTGCCAGCAGTTTAGGCAGGGGGACCCCCTACGAGCAGTACTTC
TRBJ1-6,TRBD1,NA,TRBV5-1,CASSTTGGWNSPLHF,TGCGCCAGCAGCACAACAGGGGGTTGGAATTCACCCCTCCACTTT
TRBJ2-5,NA,NA,TRBV2,CASFPGGPQETQYF,TGTGCCAGCTTCCCGGGGGGCCCCCAAGAGACCCAGTACTTC
TRBJ1-3,TRBD1,few,TRBV19,CASSAFRDSLGNTIYF,TGTGCCAGTAGTGCATTCCGGGACAGCCTTGGAAACACCATATATTTT
TRBJ2-1,NA,once,TRBV11-2,CASSLVRGQYNEQFF,TGTGCCAGCAGCTTAGTGCGGGGGCAGTACAATGAGCAGTTCTTC
TRBJ2-7,TRBD1,NA,TRBV5-1,CASSTGTVYRGEQYF,TGCGCCAGCAGCACCGGGACAGTCTATCGGGGCGAGCAGTACTTC
TRBJ1-5,NA,NA,TRBV5-5,CASSLSQGNQPQHF,TGTGCCAGCAGCCTCTCCCAGGGCAATCAGCCCCAGCATTTT
TRBJ1-1,TRBD1,NA,TRBV30,CAWSARDRVRDTEAFF,TGTGCCTGGAGTGCCCGGGACAGGGTAAGAGACACTGAAGCTTTCTTT
TRBJ1-2,TRBD1,once,TRBV9,CASSALPGQGHRQGGYTF,TGTGCCAGCAGCGCACTTCCGGGACAGGGGCATCGTCAGGGAGGCTACACCTTC